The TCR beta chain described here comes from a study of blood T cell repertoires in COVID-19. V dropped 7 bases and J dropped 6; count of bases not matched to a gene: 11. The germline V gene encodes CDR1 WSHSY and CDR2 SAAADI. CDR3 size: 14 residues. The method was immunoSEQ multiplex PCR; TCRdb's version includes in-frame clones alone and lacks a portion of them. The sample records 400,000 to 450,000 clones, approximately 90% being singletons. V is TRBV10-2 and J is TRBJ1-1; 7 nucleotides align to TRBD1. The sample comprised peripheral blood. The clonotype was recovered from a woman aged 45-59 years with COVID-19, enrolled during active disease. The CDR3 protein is CASTRGGRGPEAFF. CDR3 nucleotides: TGCGCCAGCACCCGAGGGGGCAGGGGACCTGAAGCTTTCTTT.